These 27 T cell receptor beta chains share one sample of origin, sequenced in a study of blood T cell repertoires in COVID-19. TCRdb's copy holds only in-frame clones and misses some; the assay was immunoSEQ multiplex PCR. The data show about 220,000 clones, more than 65% seen once. Sample: peripheral blood. The receptors were sampled from a woman under 40 who had recovered from COVID-19.

V and J are TRBV7-2 and TRBJ1-1; D perhaps matches TRBD1 (5 bases). The germline V gene has CDR1 SGHTA and CDR2 FQGNSA. Trimming pared 5 bases from V and 9 bases from J, leaving 10 bases between. The CDR3 is made up of 11 amino acids. The CDR3 DNA sequence: TGTGCCAGCAGCGTGGCAGGGAAAGCTTTCTTT. Its protein product is CASSVAGKAFF. Variable domain in full (rest from reference TRBV7-2 and TRBJ1-1): GAGVSQSPSNKVTEKGKDVELRCDPISGHTALYWYRQSLGQGLEFLIYFQGNSAPDKSGLPSDRFSAERTGGSVSTLTIQRTQQEDSAVYLCASSVAGKAFFGQGTRLTVV.

The V call is TRBV9, the J call TRBJ1-6; unclear D gene. The ends were cut back, 0 bases at V and 4 bases at J, with 8 bases in the middle. Germline assignment: CDR1 SGDLS and CDR2 YYNGEE. CDR3 length equals 15 residues. This chain's CDR3 is CASSVDGQYNSPLHF. CDR3 bases: TGTGCCAGCAGCGTAGATGGCCAGTATAATTCACCCCTCCACTTT.

V and J are TRBV30 and TRBJ1-5, with D possibly TRBD1 on 5 matching bases. The V and J ends lost 2 bases and 7 bases respectively, with 12 bases between them. The CDR3 contains 13 residues. Germline lookup yields CDR1 GTSNPN and CDR2 SVGIG (reference sequence). The CDR3 sequence: CAWSIGGAQPQHF. CDR3 coding DNA: TGTGCCTGGAGTATCGGTGGGGCCCAGCCCCAGCATTTT.

The CDR3 region has the DNA TGTGCCAGCAGTCTCAATCGGGGGGCCCCAACTGAAGCTTTCTTT. Translated, it gives CASSLNRGAPTEAFF. The chain has TRBV6-5 and TRBJ1-1, with D possibly TRBD1 on 6 matching bases. Germline V CDR1 and CDR2: MNHEY, SVGAGI. This CDR3 spans 15 amino acids. Between the trimmed V and J ends, which lost 5 bases and 5 bases, there was a span of 18 bases.

The rearrangement links TRBV16 to TRBJ2-1; D may be TRBD1 (7 bases). The CDR3 loop spans 14 amino acids. Germline CDR1 KGHSY, CDR2 FQNENV. Trimming removed 4 bases from V and 13 bases from J, with 20 bases in between. This CDR3 is CASSPGQEGGSQFF. CDR3 nucleotide sequence: TGTGCCAGCAGCCCCGGACAGGAGGGTGGGAGTCAGTTCTTC.

This clone was seen a few times. The chain joins TRBV12-3 or TRBV12-4 to TRBJ2-3; D is undetermined. V was trimmed by 4 bases and J by 0 bases, leaving 5 bases between them. The CDR3 has 13 amino acids. CDR3 protein: CASSSTSTDTQYF. The CDR3, as DNA: TGTGCCAGCAGTTCGACTAGCACAGATACGCAGTATTTT.

This chain uses TRBV5-1 with TRBJ1-1; 8 nucleotides line up with TRBD1. CDR3 length: 13 residues. Trimming removed 6 bases from V and 4 bases from J; junction bases left unmatched: 5. In germline, CDR1 is SGHRS, CDR2 YFSETQ. Here the CDR3 reads CASTQGAGTEAFF. The DNA for the CDR3 is TGCGCCAGCACTCAGGGGGCTGGCACTGAAGCTTTCTTT.

J is TRBJ2-3 and V is TRBV5-1; possibly TRBD2 for D (6 bases). Germline values: CDR1 SGHRS, CDR2 YFSETQ. This CDR3 comprises 15 residues. V was cut by 0 bases and J by 5 bases, with 13 bases left in between. The CDR3: CASSLVGGPEDTQYF. CDR3 sequence (DNA): TGCGCCAGCAGCTTGGTAGGAGGGCCAGAAGATACGCAGTATTTT.

The rearrangement links TRBV30 to TRBJ2-1, with 7 bases matching TRBD2. J was trimmed by 5 bases and V by 5 bases; bases with no gene match: 12. The CDR3 runs to 15 residues. Germline V lookup: CDR1 GTSNPN, CDR2 SVGIG (reference sequence). CDR3 sequence reads: CAWVRGGSTHNEQFF. The CDR3 bases are TGTGCCTGGGTTCGAGGCGGGAGCACCCACAATGAGCAGTTCTTC.

The CDR3 loop reads CASSLPGNGYTF. The DNA of the CDR3 is TGCGCCAGCAGCTTGCCAGGGAACGGCTACACCTTC. The genes are TRBV5-1 and TRBJ1-2, with a weak D call TRBD1 (5 bases). The germline CDR1 and CDR2 sequences are SGHRS and YFSETQ. Trimming took off 1 base at V and 8 bases at J, with 9 bases between the two ends. The CDR3 sequence is 12 residues long.

The chain couples TRBV28 to TRBJ2-2; TRBD1 matches at 11 bases. The CDR3 sequence is 17 residues long. V dropped 6 bases and J dropped 5; count of bases not matched to a gene: 11. From germline, CDR1 is MDHEN and CDR2 SYDVKM. The CDR3: CASSAPTGTGGTGELFF. The DNA of the CDR3 is TGTGCCAGCAGCGCCCCTACCGGGACAGGGGGTACCGGGGAGCTGTTTTTT.

In this sample, this clone turned up once. The rearrangement links TRBV28 to TRBJ1-5; tentatively, D is TRBD1 (6 bases). The V gene's germline CDR1 is MDHEN and CDR2 SYDVKM. The germline V and J ends were trimmed by 8 bases and 2 bases, with 19 bases remaining between them. This CDR3 is 16 amino acids long. Written as DNA, the CDR3 is TGTGCCAGCCGAGGGAACAGGGTGGAGGGCAATCAGCCCCAGCATTTT. Translation gives CASRGNRVEGNQPQHF.

The chain links TRBV6-5 to TRBJ2-3; D is unclear. Germline loops: CDR1 MNHEY, CDR2 SVGAGI. The CDR3 totals 12 residues. Trimming left V 6 bases short and J 4 bases short, with 8 bases between. CDR3 nucleotides: TGTGCCAGCAGCTTGGGCGCAGATACGCAGTATTTT. Protein sequence: CASSLGADTQYF.

This clone has at least ten counts. V usage is TRBV30 and J usage is TRBJ2-7; TRBD2 matches 7 bases. The CDR3 consists of 12 residues. The germline CDR1 and CDR2 sequences are GTSNPN and SVGIG (reference sequence). Trimming cost V 1 base and J 7 bases; bases outside gene matches: 4. DNA for the CDR3: TGTGCCTGGAGTGCCGCGGGGGAGGAGCAGTACTTC. Its translation: CAWSAAGEEQYF.

This clone has just a few counts. This sample includes further DNA sequences coding for the same CDR3. V gene TRBV27 combines with J gene TRBJ2-2; 7 bases are shared with TRBD1. Germline assignment: CDR1 MNHEY and CDR2 SMNVEV (reference sequence). The CDR3 is made up of 16 amino acids. The trim removed 3 bases at V and 4 bases at J, leaving 8 bases unmatched. The CDR3 nucleotides read TGTGCCAGCAGTTTGAGGGACAGAGAGGGCACCGGGGAGCTGTTTTTT. It yields the protein CASSLRDREGTGELFF.

This clone occurred a few times. The chain uses TRBV6-5 and TRBJ2-3, with a possible D match to TRBD2 (6 bases). This CDR3 region has 12 residues. V lost 7 bases and J lost 10, with 15 bases in between. The germline CDR1 and CDR2 sequences are MNHEY and SVGAGI. CDR3 sequence (DNA): TGTGCCAGCACGGACGGCGGGGATTCGCAGTATTTT. Translated, it gives CASTDGGDSQYF.

This clone was picked up one time. This sequence joins TRBV6-6 and TRBJ1-2, with D possibly being TRBD1 (6 bases). CDR1 is MNHNY, CDR2 SVGAGI, per germline (reference sequence). This CDR3 has 16 amino acids. V shed 5 bases and J shed 0 bases, with 16 bases lying between them. Here the CDR3 DNA reads TGTGCCAGCAGTGGGGCGGGGGCTTTAGCTAACTATGGCTACACCTTC. Protein: CASSGAGALANYGYTF.

The chain is built from TRBV4-2 and TRBJ2-3, with 8 bases matching TRBD2. This CDR3 contains 15 residues. Trimming removed 4 bases from V and 4 bases from J; junction bases left unmatched: 7. Germline assignment: CDR1 LGHNA and CDR2 YNFKEQ. CDR3 sequence reads: CASSPRTSPPDTQYF. The CDR3, as DNA: TGTGCCAGCAGCCCTCGGACTAGCCCCCCAGATACGCAGTATTTT.

The gene calls are TRBV18 and TRBJ2-2; TRBD1 matches at 11 bases. Germline CDR1 reads KGHSH; CDR2 reads LQKENI. The CDR3 is 17 residues long. V shed 1 base and J 0 bases; nucleotides not matched to a gene: 1. CDR3 loop: CASSPRGQGANTGELFF. Written as DNA, the CDR3 is TGTGCCAGCTCACCACGGGGACAGGGGGCGAACACCGGGGAGCTGTTTTTT. Together with reference TRBV18 and TRBJ2-2, the CDR3 gives the full variable domain: NAGVMQNPRHLVRRRGQEARLRCSPMKGHSHVYWYRQLPEEGLKFMVYLQKENIIDESGMPKERFSAEFPKEGPSILRIQQVVRGDSAAYFCASSPRGQGANTGELFFGEGSRLTVL.

The chain combines TRBV27 with TRBJ2-1, with 10 bases identical to TRBD1. V shed 5 bases and J 2 bases; nucleotides not matched to a gene: 12. Germline V gene lookup returns CDR1 MNHEY and CDR2 SMNVEV (reference sequence). The CDR3 consists of 18 residues. CDR3 sequence reads: CASSSGGDRGRTYNEQFF. For the CDR3, the DNA is TGTGCCAGCAGTAGTGGGGGGGACAGGGGCAGGACCTACAATGAGCAGTTCTTC.

The rearrangement joins TRBV29-1 to TRBJ1-3, with 7 nucleotides matching TRBD1. Germline trimming cut 7 bases from V and 0 bases from J; bases unmatched to any gene: 6. CDR3 length equals 14 residues. Per the germline V gene, CDR1 is SQVTM and CDR2 is ANQGSEA. The CDR3 DNA sequence: TGCAGCGCTAGGGACAGCCTCTCTGGAAACACCATATATTTT. Encoded protein: CSARDSLSGNTIYF.

This chain links TRBV9 with TRBJ1-3, with D tentatively TRBD1 (5 bases). Germline assignment: CDR1 SGDLS and CDR2 YYNGEE. Trimming cost V 2 bases and J 0 bases, with 12 bases left between them. CDR3 size: 16 residues. The CDR3 sequence: CASSVSGAYSGNTIYF. As DNA, the CDR3 is TGTGCCAGCAGCGTGAGTGGGGCCTACTCTGGAAACACCATATATTTT.

The chain joins TRBV3-1 (or the pseudogene TRBV3-2) to TRBJ2-3; TRBD2 matches at 13 bases. This CDR3 has 17 residues. V gave up 5 bases and J gave up 4 bases; unmatched junction bases: 9. The germline CDR1 and CDR2 sequences are LGHDT and YNNKEL (reference sequence). The CDR3 is CASSSRTSGSLADTQYF. The CDR3 region has the DNA TGTGCCAGCAGCTCCCGGACTAGCGGGAGTCTCGCAGATACGCAGTATTTT.

The chain links TRBV7-3 to TRBJ2-1, with 10 bases lining up with TRBD2. Germline V gives CDR1 SGHTA, CDR2 FQGTGA. This CDR3 region has 15 residues. The junction had 2 bases not matched to a gene; V was cut back by 2 bases and J by 4 bases. Written as DNA, the CDR3 is TGTGCCAGCAGCTTAGGACTAGCGGAGTACAATGAGCAGTTCTTC. It translates to CASSLGLAEYNEQFF.

J is TRBJ2-2 and V is TRBV7-9; D might be TRBD1 (6 bases). From germline, CDR1 is SEHNR and CDR2 FQNEAQ (reference sequence). The CDR3 spans 15 residues. Deletions cut 3 bases from V and 0 bases from J, with 8 bases between. CDR3: CASSFTGSNTGELFF. The CDR3 coding sequence is TGTGCCAGCAGCTTCACAGGGTCGAACACCGGGGAGCTGTTTTTT. The variable domain in full, with the rest retrieved from reference TRBV7-9 and TRBJ2-2, is DTGVSQNPRHKITKRGQNVTFRCDPISEHNRLYWYRQTLGQGPEFLTYFQNEAQLEKSRLLSDRFSAERPKGSFSTLEIQRTEQGDSAMYLCASSFTGSNTGELFFGEGSRLTVL.

The rearrangement uses TRBV28 and TRBJ2-5; tentatively, D is TRBD1 (5 bases). V lost 2 bases and J 4 bases, leaving 11 bases between the germline ends. This CDR3 spans 14 amino acids. Germline CDR1 and CDR2: MDHEN and SYDVKM. For the CDR3, the DNA is TGTGCCAGCAGTTTAGACAGATTCTCAGAGACCCAGTACTTC. Translated: CASSLDRFSETQYF.

The V gene is TRBV9, the J gene TRBJ2-2; D uncertain. Trimming took off 4 bases at V and 5 bases at J, with 6 bases between the two ends. Germline assignment: CDR1 SGDLS and CDR2 YYNGEE. The CDR3 has 12 residues. CDR3 coding DNA: TGTGCCAGCAGCATCGGGACCGGGGAGCTGTTTTTT. Its protein is CASSIGTGELFF.